These T cell receptor beta chains were read from a single sample in a study of T cell clusters in autoimmune cytopenias. TCRdb processed the multiplex PCR reads again and assigns one entry to each CDR3 protein, with no DNA. Listed are about 9,500 distinct CDR3 sequences; about a tenth falls within the top ten. The sequencing sample was made of peripheral blood. Source of these receptors: a human donor with an autoimmune cytopenia or autoimmune hepatitis (not recorded which). CDR3s include the opening cysteine and the closing phenylalanine or tryptophan. A row's size may be missing; if present it is once, few, many or a size class.

V	size	J	CDR3
TRBV15	NA	TRBJ1-5	CATSRDNQPQHF
TRBV6-2/TRBV6-3	medium-sized	TRBJ2-2	CASSWPLTGELFF
TRBV6-1	NA	TRBJ1-2	CASSEGQGAYGYTF
TRBV29-1	large	TRBJ1-4	CSPLPVGEKLFF
TRBV21-1	NA	TRBJ1-5	CASSTYSPKGQPQHF
TRBV20-1	NA	TRBJ1-2	CSAREDINYGYTF
TRBV19	medium-sized	TRBJ2-7	CASIRNGSCKEQYF
TRBV29-1	medium-sized	TRBJ2-1	CSVESPGQGIYNEQFF
TRBV5-6	NA	TRBJ2-1	CASSLGPGTTDNEQFF
TRBV7-2	NA	TRBJ1-2	CASSLSRTGFPYGYTF
TRBV7-6	NA	TRBJ2-1	CASSFGGGPFRNEQFF
TRBV27	medium-sized	TRBJ1-6	CASKAGTHDLSLHF
TRBV5-1	NA	TRBJ2-5	CASSLARGGDETQYF
TRBV5-5	medium-sized	TRBJ2-3	CASSQDRLRTDTQYF
TRBV4-3	NA	TRBJ1-4	CASSSSDSVGEKLFF
TRBV12-3/TRBV12-4	NA	TRBJ1-3	CASSPQGPTSGNTIYF
TRBV12-3/TRBV12-4	NA	TRBJ1-6	CASSLVPSLQQGYNSPLHF
TRBV5-1	NA	TRBJ2-7	CASSLVPGGGFAYEQYF
TRBV14	NA	TRBJ2-1	CASSQVPGNEQFF
TRBV20-1	NA	TRBJ2-1	CSARHIAGDARKQFF
TRBV10-1	NA	TRBJ2-3	CASSPDYLGDTQYF
TRBV19	NA	TRBJ1-3	CASSRTGGSSSGNTIYF
TRBV20-1	NA	TRBJ2-5	CSARRGQGQETQYF
TRBV13	NA	TRBJ1-1	CASSQGAGDTEAFF
TRBV6-2/TRBV6-3	medium-sized	TRBJ1-6	CASSRLNTGYNSPLHF
TRBV20-1	NA	TRBJ1-4	CSAPRSNEKLFF
TRBV20-1	NA	TRBJ2-7	CSAPSGGLRPEQYF
TRBV27	medium-sized	TRBJ2-6	CASSPGANVLTF
TRBV28	NA	TRBJ2-2	CASGRQMNTGELFF
TRBV29-1	NA	TRBJ1-1	CSVELRLTNTEAFF
TRBV27	medium-sized	TRBJ1-2	CASSLAGSYGYTF
TRBV13	NA	TRBJ1-2	CASSVRTGVTRYANYGYTF
TRBV27	medium-sized	TRBJ2-6	CASSLDGSGANVLTF
TRBV5-1	NA	TRBJ2-5	CASSPLQETQYF
TRBV6-5	NA	TRBJ2-1	CASSLAGDYEQFF
TRBV18	medium-sized	TRBJ2-6	CASKTGTGANVLTF
TRBV7-9	NA	TRBJ1-5	CASSLENQPQHF
TRBV5-4	medium-sized	TRBJ2-1	CASTGDSANEQFF
TRBV27	medium-sized	TRBJ2-5	CASRGTSGRQETQYF
TRBV30	medium-sized	TRBJ2-3	CAWRQYLTDTQYF
TRBV5-4	medium-sized	TRBJ2-3	CASSKTTDTQYF
TRBV6-5	NA	TRBJ2-3	CASSSRGGPDTQYF
TRBV10-3	medium-sized	TRBJ2-3	CAIQAGSGTDTQYF
TRBV5-1	NA	TRBJ1-3	CASKEDPSGNTIYF
TRBV20-1	NA	TRBJ2-1	CSARAERGGRVDEQFF
TRBV19	NA	TRBJ2-3	CASSIPAGADTQYF
TRBV12-3/TRBV12-4	NA	TRBJ2-3	CASTLYRTSTDTQYF
TRBV5-1	NA	TRBJ2-5	CASSLEGTSGAVAQYF
TRBV6-5	medium-sized	TRBJ1-6	CASSYATGSPLHF
TRBV10-3	NA	TRBJ2-5	CATSGEETQYF
TRBV11-2	NA	TRBJ1-6	CASSLGSFNSPLHF
TRBV6-6	medium-sized	TRBJ2-1	CASSTDRPYNEQFF
TRBV4-3	NA	TRBJ1-2	CASSARVSYGYTF
TRBV23-1	NA	TRBJ2-2	CASSHLPIEIGELFF